This T cell receptor (beta chain) was captured by sequencing in a study of T cell changes during pregnancy in multiple sclerosis. Measured with immunoSEQ multiplex PCR; TCRdb has only the in-frame clones, and not every one. The sample shows some 68,000 clones, roughly nine tenths of them seen only once. This CDR3 has 13 residues. Losses at the gene ends were 9 bases for V and 6 bases for J; bases not matched to a gene: 8. Germline V gene sequence: CDR1 MNHNS, CDR2 SASEGT. The TCR was taken from a female donor with multiple sclerosis, enrolled in a pregnancy study. Here the sequenced sample was peripheral blood, taken in the second trimester of pregnancy. The chain has TRBV6-1 and TRBJ1-5; 7 positions agree with TRBD1. CDR3 sequence reads: CASGGTVGQPQHF. The CDR3 bases are TGTGCCAGTGGCGGGACAGTAGGTCAGCCCCAGCATTTT.